A selection of T cell receptor beta chains follows, all from one sample in a study of T-cell memory formation after mild COVID-19. Using its own MiXCR run on the 5' RACE reads, TCRdb lists one record per CDR3 protein. The sample yields some 120,000 distinct CDR3 sequences, 15% to 20% seen once. Material for sequencing was PBMCs or a T cell subset sorted from them (not recorded which). All receptors come from an adult woman who had mild COVID-19 (a few samples of this study predate the infection). Cell type and time point are not known. CDR3s include the opening cysteine and the closing phenylalanine or tryptophan. Fields, in order: V gene, clone size, D gene, J gene, CDR3 DNA, CDR3 protein. The D gene is left open where the match is weak. Size is omitted from some rows. Given values are once, few, many or a class for expanded clones.

>TRBV6-2/TRBV6-3|-|TRBD2|TRBJ2-1
TGTGCCAGCAGCCCGCAAGACCCGGGACTAGCGAATGAGCAGTTCTTC
CASSPQDPGLANEQFF
>TRBV9|-|-|TRBJ2-1
TGTGCCAGCAGCGAGCATCCAACCGACAATGAGCAGTTCTTC
CASSEHPTDNEQFF
>TRBV7-2|-|TRBD2|TRBJ2-5
TGTGCCAGCAGCCGTAACGGGGGGGAAGAGACCCAGTACTTC
CASSRNGGEETQYF
>TRBV4-3|few|TRBD1|TRBJ2-1
TGCGCCAGCAGCCAAACGGGACAGGGGCGCTCCTACAATGAGCAGTTCTTC
CASSQTGQGRSYNEQFF
>TRBV18|few|-|TRBJ2-7
TGTGCCAGCTCACCAAAATACGAGCAGTACTTC
CASSPKYEQYF
>TRBV5-1|few|TRBD2|TRBJ2-7
TGCGCCAGCAGCGCCGGGACTAGCCGCGAGCAGTACTTC
CASSAGTSREQYF
>TRBV4-2|few|TRBD1|TRBJ2-2
TGTGTCAGCAGCCAGCCCTTGGGACAGGGGAGCACCGGGGAGCTGTTTTTT
CVSSQPLGQGSTGELFF
>TRBV7-2|-|-|TRBJ2-1
TGTGCCAGCAGCTTAGATGGCCCCGGAGGCTCCTACAATGAGCAGTTCTTC
CASSLDGPGGSYNEQFF
>TRBV4-3|-|TRBD1|TRBJ2-1
TGCGCCAGCAGCCAAGAGTGGACAGGGGGCGGTGAGCAGTTCTTC
CASSQEWTGGGEQFF
>TRBV4-3|few|TRBD1|TRBJ2-7
TGCGCCAGCAGTCTCGGACAGGGACTCTCCTACGAGCAGTACTTC
CASSLGQGLSYEQYF
>TRBV29-1|-|-|TRBJ1-2
TGCAGCGTTGAGGATCAGTGGACCTATGGCTACACCTTC
CSVEDQWTYGYTF
>TRBV7-2|few|TRBD2|TRBJ2-3
TGTGCCAGCAGCTTAGGACTAGCGGGGGGTCGGGTAGATACGCAGTATTTT
CASSLGLAGGRVDTQYF
>TRBV20-1|few|TRBD2|TRBJ2-3
TGCAGTGCTAGACCTCTAGCGGGAGGCACAGATACGCAGTATTTT
CSARPLAGGTDTQYF
>TRBV12-3/TRBV12-4|few|TRBD2|TRBJ2-5
TGTGCCAGCAGTTCCCTCCGGGGGGGTTTTCAAGAGACCCAGTACTTC
CASSSLRGGFQETQYF
>TRBV12-3/TRBV12-4|few|-|TRBJ2-5
TGTGCCAGCAGTGTGGACTCCCCGGGCCAAGAGACCCAGTACTTC
CASSVDSPGQETQYF
>TRBV24-1|-|-|TRBJ2-1
TGTGCCACCAGTGAAACCGGGACTGGGAATGAGCAGTTCTTC
CATSETGTGNEQFF
>TRBV5-6|-|TRBD2|TRBJ2-7
TGTGCCAGCAGCCTGGGGACTAGCGGGAGTGACGAGCAGTACTTC
CASSLGTSGSDEQYF
>TRBV5-1|-|TRBD1|TRBJ2-1
TGCGCCAGCAGCTTGGTCGGGACAGGGGTCAGCAATGAGCAGTTCTTC
CASSLVGTGVSNEQFF
>TRBV5-5|many|TRBD2|TRBJ2-1
TGTGCCAGCAGCGCAACTAGCGGGGCCTACAATGAGCAGTTCTTC
CASSATSGAYNEQFF
>TRBV7-2|-|TRBD2|TRBJ2-2
TGTGCCAGCACCGGACTAGCGGGAGGACCCACCGGGGAGCTGTTTTTT
CASTGLAGGPTGELFF
>TRBV12-3/TRBV12-4|-|-|TRBJ1-5
TGTGCCAGCAGCCCCAGGGGAAGCAATCAGCCCCAGCATTTT
CASSPRGSNQPQHF
>TRBV12-3/TRBV12-4|-|TRBD1|TRBJ2-7
TGTGCCAGCAGTTTCGGACAGGGAAGCATCTACGAGCAGTACTTC
CASSFGQGSIYEQYF
>TRBV6-5|few|TRBD2|TRBJ2-3
TGTGCCAGCAGTTACCGGCGCGCGACTAGCAGTCGCACAGATACGCAGTATTTT
CASSYRRATSSRTDTQYF
>TRBV20-1|few|TRBD2|TRBJ2-3
TGCAGTGCTAAAGGACTAGCGGGAGGGGGCTGGTATACGCAGTATTTT
CSAKGLAGGGWYTQYF
>TRBV27|-|TRBD2|TRBJ2-7
TGTGCCAGCAGTTGGGGACTAGCCTCCTACGAGCAGTACTTC
CASSWGLASYEQYF
>TRBV12-3/TRBV12-4|few|TRBD1|TRBJ1-2
TGTGCCAGCAGACGACAGGGGAACTATGGCTACACCTTC
CASRRQGNYGYTF
>TRBV7-9|-|TRBD2|TRBJ2-1
TGTGCCAGCAGCTTAGTCTTCGGGAGGGCGTCCTACAATGAGCAGTTCTTC
CASSLVFGRASYNEQFF
>TRBV7-3|-|-|TRBJ2-3
TGTGCCAGCAGCCCGGGACTGGGGCCAACGCAGTATTTT
CASSPGLGPTQYF
>TRBV5-1|few|-|TRBJ2-2
TGCGCCAGCAGCACGTCTGGGCAGGGGAGCACCGGGGAGCTGTTTTTT
CASSTSGQGSTGELFF
>TRBV20-1|-|-|TRBJ2-3
TGCAGTGCTAGAATACGAGATACGCAGTATTTT
CSARIRDTQYF
>TRBV29-1|-|TRBD1|TRBJ2-7
TGCAGCGTTGGACCTGAGGGACAGGGACCCTACGAGCAGTACTTC
CSVGPEGQGPYEQYF
>TRBV24-1|few|-|TRBJ2-7
TGTGCCACCACAAAATACGAGCAGTACTTC
CATTKYEQYF
>TRBV11-2|-|-|TRBJ2-7
TGTGCCAGCAGCTTATCCGCTGCGGGCCGGGACGAGCAGTACTTC
CASSLSAAGRDEQYF
>TRBV20-1|-|TRBD2|TRBJ2-3
TGCAGTGCTAGTGCTCTAGCGGGAGGGCCTTCCCCCCCAGATACGCAGTATTTT
CSASALAGGPSPPDTQYF
>TRBV12-3/TRBV12-4|-|TRBD1|TRBJ2-1
TGTGCCAGCAGTGCGGGACAGGGCAATGAGCAGTTCTTC
CASSAGQGNEQFF
>TRBV27|few|TRBD2|TRBJ2-7
TGTGCCAGCAGTTTAGTCTCTAGCGGGAGGGCCCCGTACGAGCAGTACTTC
CASSLVSSGRAPYEQYF
>TRBV29-1|few|TRBD1|TRBJ2-7
TGCAGCGTTGGGACAGGGTCCTACGAGCAGTACTTC
CSVGTGSYEQYF
>TRBV10-2|few|TRBD1|TRBJ2-3
TGCGCCAGCATGGACAGGGGATGGGCAGATACGCAGTATTTT
CASMDRGWADTQYF
>TRBV12-3/TRBV12-4|many|TRBD1|TRBJ2-3
TGTGCCAGCAGCCTCGGGACAGGGAGGCTGATCACAGATACGCAGTATTTT
CASSLGTGRLITDTQYF
>TRBV7-9|-|-|TRBJ2-3
TGTGCCAGCAGCTCCAGGGTGTGGGGAGATACGCAGTATTTT
CASSSRVWGDTQYF
>TRBV7-8|few|TRBD1|TRBJ1-1
TGTGCCAGCAGCTTACCAGGGACAGTTATGAACACTGAAGCTTTCTTT
CASSLPGTVMNTEAFF
>TRBV7-9|-|TRBD1|TRBJ2-1
TGTGCCAGCAGCCCGGGACAGGATAGTTTTTTCGATGAGCAGTTCTTC
CASSPGQDSFFDEQFF
>TRBV20-1|few|-|TRBJ2-6
TGCAGTGCTAGAGATCAACAGGGACGCTCTGGGGCCAACGTCCTGACTTTC
CSARDQQGRSGANVLTF
>TRBV7-9|-|-|TRBJ1-4
TGTGCCAGCAGCTCCTCCCCTCGGGCAGGGAATGAAAAACTGTTTTTT
CASSSSPRAGNEKLFF
>TRBV7-9|few|-|TRBJ2-3
TGTGCCAGCAGCACCGGACCCCAAAGCACAGATACGCAGTATTTT
CASSTGPQSTDTQYF